The next 5 T cell receptor beta chains were all read from a single sample in a study of cytomegalovirus exposure and HLA in healthy donors. PCR primers comprised 60 Vbeta and 13 Jbeta primers. TCRdb's table, derived via immunoSEQ multiplex PCR, lists solely in-frame clones and lacks some. This table lists around 140,000 clones. The sequencing sample was made of PBMCs. The receptors were sampled from a woman aged 35 to 49 in good health and CMV-seronegative.

This chain connects TRBV19 to TRBJ1-1; 8 nucleotides match TRBD1. The CDR3 is 12 residues long. Germline loops: CDR1 LNHDA, CDR2 SQIVND (reference sequence). The V gene end was trimmed by 6 bases and the J gene end by 3 bases; junction bases not matched to a gene: 0. For the CDR3, the DNA is TGTGCCAGTAGGGACAGGGACACTGAAGCTTTCTTT. Its protein is CASRDRDTEAFF.

V usage is TRBV7-2 and J usage is TRBJ2-5; 8 nucleotides match TRBD1. The CDR3 is 16 amino acids. Germline CDR1 SGHTA, CDR2 FQGNSA. V was pared by 2 bases and J by 1 base, with 6 bases of the junction left unmatched. CDR3 DNA: TGTGCCAGCAGCTTATTTGGACAGGGCATCCAAGAGACCCAGTACTTC. It yields the protein CASSLFGQGIQETQYF. The full variable domain, in which reference TRBV7-2 and TRBJ2-5 provide the parts outside the CDR3, is GAGVSQSPSNKVTEKGKDVELRCDPISGHTALYWYRQSLGQGLEFLIYFQGNSAPDKSGLPSDRFSAERTGGSVSTLTIQRTQQEDSAVYLCASSLFGQGIQETQYFGPGTRLLVL.

The rearrangement uses TRBV9 and TRBJ2-7; 8 bases fit TRBD2. This CDR3 has 14 residues. V was pared by 4 bases and J by 0 bases, with 3 bases of the junction left unmatched. Germline CDR1 is SGDLS and CDR2 is YYNGEE. The CDR3 DNA reads as TGTGCCAGCAGCCCCGGGGGGGCCTCCTACGAGCAGTACGTC. It encodes CASSPGGASYEQYV.

This rearrangement joins TRBV9 to TRBJ1-2, with D possibly TRBD1 on 5 matching bases. CDR1 is SGDLS, CDR2 YYNGEE, per germline. CDR3 size: 14 residues. Trimming took off 3 bases at V and 1 base at J, with 10 bases between the two ends. Here the CDR3 DNA reads TGTGCCAGCAGCGATACCGACAGTAACTATGGCTACACCTTC. Residues: CASSDTDSNYGYTF.

This sequence joins TRBV5-1 and TRBJ2-2; D unresolved. Trimming pared 0 bases from V and 1 base from J, leaving 7 bases between. From germline, CDR1 is SGHRS and CDR2 YFSETQ. The CDR3 sequence is 15 residues long. The CDR3 loop reads CASSLALMNTGELFF. Written as DNA, the CDR3 is TGCGCCAGCAGCTTGGCCCTTATGAACACCGGGGAGCTGTTTTTT.